The rows below give T cell receptor beta chains drawn from one sample of a study of blood T cell repertoires in COVID-19. Sequencing used immunoSEQ multiplex PCR; TCRdb keeps in-frame clones, though not all of them. The repertoire holds fewer than 150,000 clones, with over 60% as singletons. The sequencing sample was made of peripheral blood. Every receptor here comes from a man between 70 and 80 years old with acute or convalescent COVID-19. Both conserved end residues are part of each CDR3. Clone sizes are given selectively: once, few, many, or a class where the clone is expanded.

V gene	clone size	J gene	CDR3 length	CDR3 protein
TRBV5-1	.	TRBJ2-3	14	CASSLVAGTDTQYF
TRBV5-1	.	TRBJ2-2	14	CASREGIENGELFF
TRBV27	.	TRBJ2-7	15	CASSFGRLQTGEQYF
TRBV5-5	few	TRBJ1-1	13	CASSLDRDTEAFF
TRBV29-1	.	TRBJ2-3	16	CSASGGSGRSTDTQYF
TRBV20-1	.	TRBJ1-5	15	CSASAGAVGNQPQHF
TRBV28	.	TRBJ1-1	16	CASSPNRGRVDTEAFF
TRBV28	once	TRBJ1-2	17	CASSLEGQGALIYGYTF
TRBV7-2	.	TRBJ1-5	15	CASSSTSGSNQPQHF
TRBV9	.	TRBJ2-3	15	CASRAGTRPTDTQYF
TRBV7-2	.	TRBJ1-2	17	CASSLARGQTTNYGYTF
TRBV5-1	.	TRBJ2-2	16	CASSLRGGAVDGELFF
TRBV5-1	.	TRBJ1-6	14	CASSEGFRESPLHF
TRBV28	.	TRBJ1-4	13	CASSLLAAEKLFF
TRBV5-6	.	TRBJ1-6	15	CASISLWSENSPLHF
TRBV30	.	TRBJ1-2	11	CAWTSGAGYTF
TRBV19	.	TRBJ1-3	16	CASRASTGPSGNTIYF
TRBV3-1/TRBV3-2	.	TRBJ2-2	16	CASSHGSGRANGELFF
TRBV18	.	TRBJ2-7	15	CASSPQASSSYEQYF
TRBV9	.	TRBJ2-1	14	CASSTSTSANEQFF
TRBV19	.	TRBJ2-7	15	CASSISAGSTYEQYF
TRBV9	.	TRBJ2-2	17	CASRKTSGSVEAGELFF
TRBV1	.	TRBJ2-2	16	CTSSPLRRGGPRELFF
TRBV7-3	.	TRBJ2-1	15	CASSRTSGGENEQFF
TRBV15	.	TRBJ1-5	15	CATSRAGAGDQPQHF
TRBV9	.	TRBJ2-2	15	CASRPGGIDTGELFF
TRBV18	.	TRBJ1-1	17	CASSPSGGIVQNTEAFF
TRBV12-3/TRBV12-4	once	TRBJ2-1	11	CASRIQTEQFF
TRBV9	medium-sized	TRBJ1-4	14	CASSVGQGHEKLFF
TRBV11-3	.	TRBJ2-3	14	CASSLEAGTDTQYF
TRBV20-1	.	TRBJ1-4	18	CSASPRWADGGHNEKLFF
TRBV18	.	TRBJ1-1	16	CASSPNRVALNTEAFF
TRBV11-2	.	TRBJ2-1	13	CASSLEGSGEQFF
TRBV3-1/TRBV3-2	once	TRBJ1-3	14	CASSQRDSGNTIYF
TRBV27	.	TRBJ2-3	17	CASTPRGAGGIADTQYF
TRBV7-9	.	TRBJ2-7	12	CASSLSEYEQYF
TRBV12-3/TRBV12-4	.	TRBJ1-1	13	CASSLQGNTEAFF
TRBV28	few	TRBJ1-5	15	CASSQPGGRNQPQHF
TRBV28	.	TRBJ2-7	13	CASSRRGKYEQYF
TRBV19	once	TRBJ2-1	13	CASSMTGPNEQFF
TRBV5-1	.	TRBJ2-7	14	CASSQGASINEQYF
TRBV30	.	TRBJ1-6	15	CAWSVRGQGSSPLHF
TRBV19	.	TRBJ2-7	15	CASSLGTGNAYEQYF
TRBV19	.	TRBJ1-2	17	CASSIDLIGPGIYGYTF
TRBV20-1	.	TRBJ2-3	11	CSAPDGPAEYF
TRBV5-1	.	TRBJ1-2	15	CASSIGQGANYGYTF